One sample yielded the 21 T cell receptor beta chains listed below, sequenced in a study of human T cells and chemical hapten exposure. Noted time point: pre-sensitization, week 0. The treatment: therapeutic diphenylcyclopropenone sensitization with weekly scalp DPC. Via MiXCR, TCRdb re-called the RACE reads, giving one row per CDR3 protein. The table records under 400,000 distinct CDR3 sequences, 4.5% to 6% of them present only once. The sample consisted of whole blood, taken in connection with sensitization to the hapten diphenylcyclopropenone (DPC). These receptors all come from a woman between 50 and 59 years old with alopecia areata. Some clones in this sample may be carry-over from other donors' samples.

This chain uses TRBV13 with TRBJ1-1; a possible D gene is TRBD1 (6 bases). Trimming stripped 6 bases from V and 7 bases from J, with 12 bases between. The germline V gene has CDR1 PRHDT and CDR2 FYEKMQ (reference sequence). CDR3 length equals 12 residues. This chain's CDR3 is CASRSEGGEAFF. In DNA form, the CDR3 reads TGTGCCAGCAGATCAGAAGGGGGTGAAGCTTTCTTT.

The rearrangement joins TRBV2 to TRBJ2-5; 7 bases are shared with TRBD1. Germline V CDR1 and CDR2: SNHLY, FYNNEI. V was pared by 0 bases and J by 2 bases, with 3 bases of the junction left unmatched. This CDR3 is 15 amino acids long. CDR3: CASSEARQGQETQYF. The DNA of the CDR3 is TGTGCCAGCAGTGAAGCCCGACAGGGTCAAGAGACCCAGTACTTC.

This clonotype has a handful of counts. The V call is TRBV4-3, the J call TRBJ1-2; the D gene is possibly TRBD1 (6 bases). The CDR3 totals 15 residues. The V gene lost 0 bases and the J gene lost 7 bases, with 15 bases spanning the gap. From germline, CDR1 is LGHNA and CDR2 YSLEER. CDR3 in DNA: TGCGCCAGCAGCCAAGATCGGCCAGGGGTTGCTGGCTACACCTTC. This sequence encodes CASSQDRPGVAGYTF.

This clonotype was recorded a few times. The rearrangement links TRBV27 to TRBJ2-1; D is undetermined. Trimming shortened V by 2 bases and J by 9 bases, and 20 bases separated the two germline ends. The CDR3 extends over 16 amino acids. From germline, CDR1 is MNHEY and CDR2 SMNVEV (reference sequence). The CDR3 DNA reads TGTGCCAGCAGTTTACCCGTGTCCAGGTCTATCGGTGAGCAGTTCTTC. This sequence encodes CASSLPVSRSIGEQFF.

The rearrangement uses TRBV7-2 and TRBJ2-1; 10 bases align to TRBD1. J was trimmed by 7 bases and V by 3 bases; bases with no gene match: 6. This CDR3 is built from 15 residues. Germline assignment: CDR1 SGHTA and CDR2 FQGNSA. The CDR3 protein is CASSLGQGSGNEQFF. DNA of the CDR3: TGTGCCAGCAGCTTGGGACAGGGGTCGGGGAATGAGCAGTTCTTC.

This clonotype was observed at least ten times. CDR3 sequence reads: CASRAENEQFF. DNA of the CDR3: TGTGCCAGCAGAGCGGAAAATGAGCAGTTCTTC. The chain is built from TRBV11-2 and TRBJ2-1; D is perhaps TRBD2 (5 bases). V lost 6 bases to trimming and J lost 7 bases, with 7 bases between them. Germline V gives CDR1 SGHAT, CDR2 FQNNGV. This CDR3 is 11 amino acids long.

The table lists this clonotype with many counts. The chain carries TRBV5-1 and TRBJ2-1, with D maybe TRBD2 (6 bases). V shed 0 bases and J shed 13 bases, with 14 bases lying between them. CDR1 and CDR2 (germline): SGHRS, YFSETQ. This CDR3 has 13 residues. In nucleotides, the CDR3 is TGCGCCAGCAGCTTGGGTAGCGGAGCTAACCAGTTCTTC. It is translated as CASSLGSGANQFF.

This clonotype has a count of ten or more. V and J are TRBV6-5 and TRBJ2-3, with 7 positions matching TRBD1. Germline loops: CDR1 MNHEY, CDR2 SVGAGI. This CDR3 spans 16 amino acids. The J segment lost 0 bases and the V segment lost 2 bases, leaving 5 bases of the junction unmatched. Here the CDR3 reads CASSYPGTVSTDTQYF. CDR3 sequence (DNA): TGTGCCAGCAGTTACCCCGGGACAGTCAGCACAGATACGCAGTATTTT.

This clonotype showed up many times. An end of the junction does not agree with germline; a read error may underlie this. The rearrangement links TRBV12-3 or TRBV12-4 to TRBJ2-3; the D is unclear. CDR3 length: 13 amino acids. CDR3 in DNA: TGTGCCAGCAGTTTACAACCCGCAGAAACGCAGTATTTT. Translated, it gives CASSLQPAETQYF.

This clonotype has ten or more counts. V and J are TRBV7-6 and TRBJ2-5, with TRBD2 as a possible D gene (5 bases). The V gene's germline CDR1 is SGHVS and CDR2 FNYEAQ. Trimming took off 5 bases at V and 5 bases at J, with 12 bases between the two ends. This CDR3 comprises 13 residues. CDR3 in DNA: TGTGCCAGCAGCCCGACGGGGATTGAGACCCAGTACTTC. This translates into CASSPTGIETQYF.

This clonotype was counted a few times. The chain couples TRBV20-1 to TRBJ1-1; possibly TRBD1 for D (5 bases). CDR1 is DFQATT, CDR2 SNEGSKA, per germline (reference sequence). The V end was cut by 3 bases, the J end by 2 bases, with 10 bases between. CDR3 length: 13 amino acids. In nucleotides, the CDR3 is TGCAGTGCTAGCGACAGACTTAACACTGAAGCTTTCTTT. It codes for CSASDRLNTEAFF.

This clonotype was found a few times. The chain recombines TRBV30 with TRBJ2-1, with D perhaps being TRBD1 or TRBD2 (5 bases each). The V gene's germline CDR1 is GTSNPN and CDR2 SVGIG (reference sequence). CDR3 length: 13 residues. Trimming left V 2 bases short and J 5 bases short, with 10 bases between. The CDR3 sequence: CAWSWDGNNEQFF. Here the CDR3 DNA reads TGTGCCTGGAGTTGGGACGGGAACAATGAGCAGTTCTTC.

The sample holds many counts of this clonotype. In DNA form, the CDR3 reads TGCAGTGCTGCGCCGGGACAGCTGACTTCCTACGAGCAGTACTTC. Its translation: CSAAPGQLTSYEQYF. The V call is TRBV20-1, the J call TRBJ2-7, with 7 positions matching TRBD1. V was clipped by 5 bases and J by 1 base; unmatched bases: 11. The CDR3 sequence is 15 residues long. CDR1 is DFQATT, CDR2 SNEGSKA, per germline (reference sequence).

In this sample, this clonotype turned up a few times. The rearrangement links TRBV9 to TRBJ2-7; possible D gene TRBD1, 6 bases. V lost 3 bases to trimming and J lost 6 bases, with 16 bases between them. The CDR3 extends over 14 amino acids. The germline V gene has CDR1 SGDLS and CDR2 YYNGEE. The CDR3 loop reads CASSATDRKSEQYF. CDR3 bases: TGTGCCAGCAGCGCGACAGACAGGAAGAGCGAGCAGTACTTC.

This clonotype occurred many times. V and J are TRBV2 and TRBJ1-1; no clear D. Germline V gene data show CDR1 as SNHLY and CDR2 as FYNNEI. The CDR3 length is 16 residues. V gave up 0 bases and J gave up 2 bases, with 13 bases separating them. The CDR3 protein is CASSEARLWKNTEAFF. Written as DNA, the CDR3 is TGTGCCAGCAGTGAAGCGCGGCTCTGGAAAAACACTGAAGCTTTCTTT.

V and J are TRBV6-1 and TRBJ1-2; D remains ambiguous. V shed 2 bases and J shed 4 bases, with 8 bases lying between them. The CDR3 length is 13 residues. The germline V gene encodes CDR1 MNHNS and CDR2 SASEGT. This CDR3 is CASSEYPSYGYTF. The CDR3 DNA reads as TGTGCCAGCAGTGAATACCCCTCCTATGGCTACACCTTC.

Comments on this clonotype: The junction departs from the called germline gene at one end, perhaps through a read error. The gene calls are TRBV12-3 or TRBV12-4 and TRBJ2-1, with 10 bases matching TRBD2. The CDR3 sequence is 14 residues long. The CDR3 reads CASSVAGGWNEQFF. DNA for the CDR3: TGTGCCAGCAGTGTAGCGGGAGGATGGAATGAGCAGTTCTTC.

There are a few counts of this clonotype. The chain couples TRBV6-5 to TRBJ2-5; TRBD1 matches at 11 bases. V was clipped by 8 bases and J by 5 bases; unmatched bases: 10. The CDR3 contains 15 residues. Looked up from germline, CDR1 is MNHEY and CDR2 is SVGAGI. The chain's CDR3 is CASGDRGAPQETQYF. In nucleotides, the CDR3 is TGTGCCAGCGGGGACAGGGGGGCACCCCAGGAGACCCAGTACTTC.

This clonotype was detected only a few times. The chain recombines TRBV7-9 with TRBJ1-3; unclear D gene. The CDR3 extends over 14 amino acids. V lost 5 bases to trimming and J lost 6 bases, with 14 bases between them. Germline CDR1 and CDR2: SEHNR and FQNEAQ (reference sequence). Here the CDR3 DNA reads TGTGCCAGCAGCCCTATAATGAGACAAAACACCATATATTTT. Residues: CASSPIMRQNTIYF.

This chain uses TRBV3-1 with TRBJ2-2; no reliable D call. The V gene lost 0 bases and the J gene lost 5 bases, with 10 bases spanning the gap. CDR3 size: 15 residues. Germline V gene lookup returns CDR1 LGHDT and CDR2 YNNKEL (reference sequence). CDR3 protein: CASSQELGQTGELFF. The DNA for the CDR3 is TGTGCCAGCAGCCAAGAGCTTGGGCAAACCGGGGAGCTGTTTTTT.

This sequence joins TRBV29-1 and TRBJ1-1; 7 bases fit TRBD1. CDR1 and CDR2 (germline): SQVTM, ANQGSEA. The CDR3 totals 15 residues. V lost 0 bases to trimming and J lost 7 bases; unmatched junction nucleotides: 11. CDR3 DNA sequence: TGCAGCGTTGAAGAAGGTGTGACAGGGTCCATTGAAGCTTTCTTT. Encoded protein: CSVEEGVTGSIEAFF. Complete variable domain (other parts from reference TRBV29-1 and TRBJ1-1): SAVISQKPSRDICQRGTSLTIQCQVDSQVTMMFWYRQQPGQSLTLIATANQGSEATYESGFVIDKFPISRPNLTFSTLTVSNMSPEDSSIYLCSVEEGVTGSIEAFFGQGTRLTVV.